This T cell receptor (beta chain) was sequenced for a study of chronic HIV infection and antiretroviral therapy. Unmatched junction bases numbered 8, after V lost 4 bases and J lost 4 bases. Looked up from germline, CDR1 is ENHRY and CDR2 is SYGVKD. There are 18 residues in the CDR3. TCRdb passed the 5' RACE reads through MiXCR, listing each CDR3 protein once. The sample has around 31,000 distinct CDR3 sequences, more than 7.5% seen once; the top ten hold under 3%. This clonotype was observed a handful of times. This TCR was recovered from an adult who had HIV and had not received antiretroviral therapy, or was an uninfected healthy control (not recorded which). What was sequenced was peripheral blood. The chain combines TRBV10-3 with TRBJ2-3, with 16 bases lining up with TRBD2. CDR3 sequence reads: CAISVGTSGGAASDTQYF. The CDR3 DNA reads as TGTGCCATCAGTGTTGGGACTAGCGGGGGGGCCGCCTCAGATACGCAGTATTTT.